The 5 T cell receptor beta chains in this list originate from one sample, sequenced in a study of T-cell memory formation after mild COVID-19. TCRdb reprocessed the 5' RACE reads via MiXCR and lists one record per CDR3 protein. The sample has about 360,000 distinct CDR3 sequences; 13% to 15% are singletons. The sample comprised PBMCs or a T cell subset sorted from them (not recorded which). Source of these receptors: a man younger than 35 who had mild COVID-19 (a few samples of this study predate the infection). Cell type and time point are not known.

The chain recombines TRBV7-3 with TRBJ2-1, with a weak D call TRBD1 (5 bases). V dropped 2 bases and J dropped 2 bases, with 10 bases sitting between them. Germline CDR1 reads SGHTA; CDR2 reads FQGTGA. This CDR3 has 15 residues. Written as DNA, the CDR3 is TGTGCCAGCAGCTTACAGGGTATCACCTACAATGAGCAGTTCTTC. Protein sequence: CASSLQGITYNEQFF.

For the CDR3, the DNA is TGTGCCAGCAGCCGCACGCAGACCGGCGCAGTCACTGAAGCTTTCTTT. Translation gives CASSRTQTGAVTEAFF. The V call is TRBV11-2, the J call TRBJ1-1; D is unclear. With 5 bases removed from V and 4 bases from J, the gap between germline ends came to 20 bases. The CDR3 loop spans 16 amino acids. CDR1 and CDR2 from the germline V gene are SGHAT and FQNNGV.

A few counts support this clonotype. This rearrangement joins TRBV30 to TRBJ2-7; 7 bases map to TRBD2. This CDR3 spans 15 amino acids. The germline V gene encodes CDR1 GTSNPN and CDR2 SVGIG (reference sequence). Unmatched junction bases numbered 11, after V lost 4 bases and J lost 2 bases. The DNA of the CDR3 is TGTGCCTGGATCCCCAAGGGAGGGCTCCCCTACGAGCAGTACTTC. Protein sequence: CAWIPKGGLPYEQYF.

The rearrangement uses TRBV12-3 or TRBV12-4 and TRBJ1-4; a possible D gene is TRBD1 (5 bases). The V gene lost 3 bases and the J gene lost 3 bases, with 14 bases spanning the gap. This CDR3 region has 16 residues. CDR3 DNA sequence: TGTGCCAGCAGTTTCTCATTAGGGGCCTCTAATGAAAAACTGTTTTTT. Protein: CASSFSLGASNEKLFF.

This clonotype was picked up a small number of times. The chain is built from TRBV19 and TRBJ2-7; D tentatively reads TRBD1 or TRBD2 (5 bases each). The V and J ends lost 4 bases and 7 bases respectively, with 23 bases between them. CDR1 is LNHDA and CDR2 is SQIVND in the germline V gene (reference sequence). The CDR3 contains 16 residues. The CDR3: CASSTTGTPAIGEQYF. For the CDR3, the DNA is TGTGCCAGTAGTACGACCGGGACGCCCGCGATCGGGGAGCAGTACTTC.